Listed below are T cell receptor beta chains from one sample, sequenced in a study of a mutant IDH1 vaccine in newly diagnosed glioma. For these receptors, no antigen is known. This table comes from immunoSEQ multiplex PCR, and its TCRdb copy is limited to in-frame clones, with some not included. The sample holds 68,000 or so clones, about four fifths seen once. Sequences were derived from PBMCs, sampled from a glioma patient whose treatment included an IDH1 peptide vaccine. The receptors were gathered from a man aged 18-30 years with glioma. CDR3s include the opening cysteine and the closing phenylalanine or tryptophan. The order of the fields is J gene, clone size, D gene, V gene, CDR3 DNA, CDR3 protein. A D gene is named only where the DNA matches it firmly. Clone size, where shown, is once, few, many, or a class for clones that have expanded.

J: TRBJ1-1; size: few; D: TRBD1; V: TRBV7-9; DNA: TGTGCCAGCAGCGCCCTTCCGGGACAGGGGGCGCGGAACACTGAAGCTTTCTTT; CDR3: CASSALPGQGARNTEAFF
J: TRBJ2-1; size: NA; D: NA; V: TRBV5-1; DNA: TGCGCCAGCAGCCTGGAGGGACAGCAGTTCTTC; CDR3: CASSLEGQQFF
J: TRBJ2-7; size: NA; D: NA; V: TRBV7-2; DNA: TGTGCCAGCAGCTTGGAATCTCTTAGAGAGCAGTACTTC; CDR3: CASSLESLREQYF
J: TRBJ2-2; size: NA; D: TRBD2; V: TRBV5-1; DNA: TGCGCCAGCAGACGGGGGGACTCAAATTTAAACACCGGGGAGCTGTTTTTT; CDR3: CASRRGDSNLNTGELFF
J: TRBJ1-2; size: NA; D: TRBD1; V: TRBV5-1; DNA: TGCGCCAGCAGCCATGAGGGGGCGAGAAACTATGGCTACACCTTC; CDR3: CASSHEGARNYGYTF
J: TRBJ1-4; size: NA; D: NA; V: TRBV27; DNA: TGTGCCAGCAGTTTTCGGAGGCGCGGAAATGAAAAACTGTTTTTT; CDR3: CASSFRRRGNEKLFF
J: TRBJ1-2; size: NA; D: NA; V: TRBV25-1; DNA: TGTGCCAGCAGTGAATATTATCCCAACTATGGCTACACCTTC; CDR3: CASSEYYPNYGYTF
J: TRBJ1-1; size: NA; D: NA; V: TRBV27; DNA: TGTGCCAGTAGCGCGGGGGTTGCCACTGAAGCTTTCTTT; CDR3: CASSAGVATEAFF
J: TRBJ1-4; size: NA; D: NA; V: TRBV30; DNA: TGTGCCTGGACCGAAAGGGTCAATGAAAAACTGTTTTTT; CDR3: CAWTERVNEKLFF
J: TRBJ2-2; size: few; D: TRBD2; V: TRBV11-2; DNA: TGTGCCAGCAGTTTCCTGGGAGCGGGAGGGTCCACCGGGGAGCTGTTTTTT; CDR3: CASSFLGAGGSTGELFF
J: TRBJ2-3; size: NA; D: TRBD2; V: TRBV4-2; DNA: TGTGCCAGCAGCCTAGCGGGAGCAGATACGCAGTATTTT; CDR3: CASSLAGADTQYF
J: TRBJ2-7; size: NA; D: NA; V: TRBV15; DNA: TGTGCCACCAGCAGAGATTTTGCGGGCCGAGAGCAGTACTTC; CDR3: CATSRDFAGREQYF
J: TRBJ2-2; size: once; D: NA; V: TRBV19; DNA: TGTGCCAGTGACAGGATCGCCGGGGAGCTGTTTTTT; CDR3: CASDRIAGELFF
J: TRBJ2-7; size: NA; D: TRBD2; V: TRBV7-9; DNA: TGTGCCAGTTCGAGGGAGGGCCTCTACGAGCAGTACTTC; CDR3: CASSREGLYEQYF
J: TRBJ2-2; size: NA; D: NA; V: TRBV5-4; DNA: TGTGCCAGCAGCTTGGCCTCTTCGATACGGAGGCACACCGGGGAGCTGTTTTTT; CDR3: CASSLASSIRRHTGELFF
J: TRBJ1-2; size: NA; D: NA; V: TRBV25-1; DNA: TGTGCCAGCAGTGATTACGCAGGGGAGGTCAGTGGCTACACCTTC; CDR3: CASSDYAGEVSGYTF
J: TRBJ1-2; size: NA; D: NA; V: TRBV5-1; DNA: TGCGCCAGCAGCTTTACAGGAGTTCCTAACTATGGCTACACCTTC; CDR3: CASSFTGVPNYGYTF
J: TRBJ1-1; size: NA; D: NA; V: TRBV18; DNA: TGTGCCAGCTCACCACGGGTTTCGGAGAACACTGAAGCTTTCTTT; CDR3: CASSPRVSENTEAFF
J: TRBJ1-1; size: once; D: NA; V: TRBV5-6; DNA: TGTGCCAGCAGCTTGAGGGGGGCTGGCGGCACTGAAGCTTTCTTT; CDR3: CASSLRGAGGTEAFF
J: TRBJ1-1; size: few; D: TRBD1; V: TRBV4-3; DNA: TGCGCCAGCAGCCACGAAGGGACAGCTGAAGCTTTCTTT; CDR3: CASSHEGTAEAFF
J: TRBJ2-1; size: NA; D: TRBD2; V: TRBV5-1; DNA: TGCGCCAGCAGCTTGGAGGTCCCAGGATTAGCGGGCTCACGTGAGCAGTTCTTC; CDR3: CASSLEVPGLAGSREQFF
J: TRBJ2-2; size: NA; D: NA; V: TRBV9; DNA: TGTGCCAGCAGCGACAAGGTCGGGATCTCGCCCGGGGAGCTGTTTTTT; CDR3: CASSDKVGISPGELFF
J: TRBJ2-5; size: NA; D: NA; V: TRBV7-2; DNA: TGTGCCAGCAGCTCGACAGGTGGGGGGGAGACCCAGTACTTC; CDR3: CASSSTGGGETQYF
J: TRBJ2-4; size: NA; D: TRBD1; V: TRBV7-9; DNA: TGTGCCAGCAGCTCCCGGACAGGGGGAAACATTCAGTACTTC; CDR3: CASSSRTGGNIQYF
J: TRBJ1-3; size: NA; D: NA; V: TRBV4-3; DNA: TGCGCCAGCAGCCAAGATTGGAGGACCTCTGGAAACACCATATATTTT; CDR3: CASSQDWRTSGNTIYF
J: TRBJ2-1; size: few; D: NA; V: TRBV7-3; DNA: TGTGCCAGCAGCTTAGGGACTCCCAATGAGCAGTTCTTC; CDR3: CASSLGTPNEQFF
J: TRBJ2-3; size: NA; D: TRBD2; V: TRBV7-8; DNA: TGTGCCAGCAGCTTAGATGGTAGCGGGGGGGCAGATACGCAGTATTTT; CDR3: CASSLDGSGGADTQYF
J: TRBJ2-5; size: NA; D: TRBD1; V: TRBV10-3; DNA: TGTGCCATCAGTGATATCGACAGGGGAGGAGAGACCCAGTACTTC; CDR3: CAISDIDRGGETQYF
J: TRBJ2-7; size: NA; D: TRBD1; V: TRBV27; DNA: TGTGCCAGCAGTAGCCCGGGACAGATCTACGAGCAGTACTTC; CDR3: CASSSPGQIYEQYF
J: TRBJ1-5; size: few; D: NA; V: TRBV5-4; DNA: TGTGCCAGCAGCTTGGGGGGGTTCAATCAGCCCCAGCATTTT; CDR3: CASSLGGFNQPQHF
J: TRBJ1-5; size: NA; D: NA; V: TRBV27; DNA: TGTGCCAGCAGTTTTCGGGGGGGGAGTCAGCCCCAGCATTTT; CDR3: CASSFRGGSQPQHF
J: TRBJ1-6; size: NA; D: TRBD1; V: TRBV9; DNA: TGTGCCAGCAGGGGACAGGGGGCGTATTCACCCCTCCACTTT; CDR3: CASRGQGAYSPLHF
J: TRBJ2-3; size: NA; D: NA; V: TRBV6-5; DNA: TGTGCCAGCAGTTACTGGGGGACTAGCACAGATACGCAGTATTTT; CDR3: CASSYWGTSTDTQYF
J: TRBJ2-2; size: NA; D: TRBD1; V: TRBV4-3; DNA: TGCGCCAGCAGCCAAGAGACAGGGTGGGGCACCGGGGAGCTGTTTTTT; CDR3: CASSQETGWGTGELFF
J: TRBJ2-7; size: NA; D: NA; V: TRBV6-1; DNA: TGTGCCAGCAGTGAAGCGCTCGGACAAAAGGGCTACGAGCAGTACTTC; CDR3: CASSEALGQKGYEQYF
J: TRBJ1-2; size: NA; D: TRBD1; V: TRBV4-3; DNA: TGCGCCAGCAGCCAAGATACGACAGGGCCAAGCGGCTACACCTTC; CDR3: CASSQDTTGPSGYTF
J: TRBJ2-3; size: NA; D: TRBD1; V: TRBV5-4; DNA: TGTGCCAGCAGCCCATCACTTGGGACAGGGGGCACAGATACGCAGTATTTT; CDR3: CASSPSLGTGGTDTQYF
J: TRBJ2-1; size: NA; D: NA; V: TRBV30; DNA: TGTGCCTGGAGTCCCCCCTACAATGAGCAGTTCTTC; CDR3: CAWSPPYNEQFF
J: TRBJ2-7; size: once; D: TRBD2; V: TRBV6-6; DNA: TGTGCCAGCAGTTACTCGCCTAGCGGATCCTACGAGCAGTACTTC; CDR3: CASSYSPSGSYEQYF
J: TRBJ1-5; size: few; D: NA; V: TRBV2; DNA: TGTGCCAGCAGTGAGGGAGGAGAAGGGTTTCAGCCCCAGCATTTT; CDR3: CASSEGGEGFQPQHF
J: TRBJ2-5; size: NA; D: NA; V: TRBV5-6; DNA: TGTGCCAGCAGCGGCGAAGGAAGAGGGCAAGAGACCCAGTACTTC; CDR3: CASSGEGRGQETQYF
J: TRBJ1-1; size: NA; D: NA; V: TRBV7-9; DNA: TGTGCCAGCAGCTTCCGGATAACTGAAGCTTTCTTT; CDR3: CASSFRITEAFF
J: TRBJ2-5; size: NA; D: TRBD1; V: TRBV7-8; DNA: TGTGCCAGCAGCTTAGACAGGGGAGAGACCCAGTACTTC; CDR3: CASSLDRGETQYF
J: TRBJ1-2; size: NA; D: NA; V: TRBV7-2; DNA: TGTGCCAGCAGCCGTTCGGAGGGGCGCTTCTATGGCTACACCTTC; CDR3: CASSRSEGRFYGYTF
J: TRBJ2-5; size: NA; D: NA; V: TRBV7-6; DNA: TGTGCCAGCAGCTCTCTAGTGGGTCAAGAGACCCAGTACTTC; CDR3: CASSSLVGQETQYF
J: TRBJ2-5; size: once; D: NA; V: TRBV15; DNA: TGTGCCACCAGAGGGGCGGCGGGGAAGTACCAAGAGACCCAGTACTTC; CDR3: CATRGAAGKYQETQYF
J: TRBJ1-2; size: NA; D: NA; V: TRBV4-1; DNA: TGCGCCAGCAGCCGAGGGGGGGGGCCCTATGGCTACACCTTC; CDR3: CASSRGGGPYGYTF
J: TRBJ2-5; size: NA; D: NA; V: TRBV4-1; DNA: TGCGCCAGCAGCCAAGATCTTGGGATGGAGACCCAGTACTTC; CDR3: CASSQDLGMETQYF
J: TRBJ1-5; size: NA; D: TRBD1; V: TRBV18; DNA: TGTGCCAGCTCACCGTGGACAGGGGAGGGTCAGCCCCAGCATTTT; CDR3: CASSPWTGEGQPQHF
J: TRBJ1-4; size: NA; D: NA; V: TRBV30; DNA: TGTGCCGGTGGACGGTTGACTAATGAAAAACTGTTTTTT; CDR3: CAGGRLTNEKLFF
J: TRBJ1-2; size: once; D: NA; V: TRBV10-2; DNA: TGCGCCACCGGACTCAATGAGGGGAAGGGAGGCTACACCTTC; CDR3: CATGLNEGKGGYTF
J: TRBJ2-7; size: NA; D: TRBD1; V: TRBV7-9; DNA: TGTGCCAGCAGCTCGCCGGGACAGGCGTACGAGCAGTACTTC; CDR3: CASSSPGQAYEQYF
J: TRBJ2-3; size: NA; D: NA; V: TRBV18; DNA: TGTGCCAGCTCACCAGTGACGGACCTCACAGATACGCAGTATTTT; CDR3: CASSPVTDLTDTQYF
J: TRBJ2-2; size: NA; D: NA; V: TRBV15; DNA: TGTGCCACCAGCAGAGATCGTGGGACGGTAACCGGGGAGCTGTTTTTT; CDR3: CATSRDRGTVTGELFF
J: TRBJ1-5; size: few; D: TRBD1; V: TRBV2; DNA: TGTGCCAGCAGTACGGGACAGGATAGCAATCAGCCCCAGCATTTT; CDR3: CASSTGQDSNQPQHF
J: TRBJ1-1; size: NA; D: NA; V: TRBV10-3; DNA: TGTGCCATCAGTGAGGTCAGGGAGCACGGCCAGACGAACACTGAAGCTTTCTTT; CDR3: CAISEVREHGQTNTEAFF
J: TRBJ1-6; size: NA; D: NA; V: TRBV5-4; DNA: TGTGCCAGCAGCTGGCAGGGCTTTAATTCACCCCTCCACTTT; CDR3: CASSWQGFNSPLHF